This T cell receptor beta chain was captured by sequencing in a study of blood T cell repertoires in COVID-19. In the study overall: Samples came from the United States, Italy and Spain, spanning acute and convalescent COVID-19.

The germline V and J ends were trimmed by 2 bases and 1 base, with 9 bases remaining between them. This CDR3 region has 14 residues. Germline lookup yields CDR1 SGHRS and CDR2 YFSETQ. Under the authors' procedure: How many nucleated cells were present was estimated from reference gene primer amplification. Profiling relied on immunoSEQ multiplex PCR, and the TCRdb table lists in-frame clones only, not all of them. The D gene and trimming were derived from the DNA, and the V and J assignments and clone size from that table. The data contain tens of thousands of clones, over 90% of them seen just once; the ten biggest clones take up about 3%.

The clonotype originates from a human donor in a cohort sampled during active COVID-19. V and J are TRBV5-1 and TRBJ1-1, with D perhaps TRBD1 (6 bases). Sequenced sample: peripheral blood. CDR3 sequence reads: CASSFGTQNTEAFF. Here the CDR3 DNA reads TGCGCCAGCAGCTTCGGGACACAGAACACTGAAGCTTTCTTT.